This TCR beta chain comes out of a study of shared clonotypes between healthy human individuals. Replicate sorted-subset PCRs were loaded with approximately 200 ng DNA, tens of thousands of T cell genomes. Per the original methods: Filtering differed for immunoSEQ, which gave only junction sequences without quality scores. TCRdb's table, derived via immunoSEQ multiplex PCR, lists solely in-frame clones and lacks some. The DNA was the basis for D and trimming; V, J and clone size are from that table. The sample holds some 350,000 clones; around 74% are singletons and the top ten take about 9.3%. About this clone itself: Its antigen remains unidentified. A read error is possible here, since a much larger clone lies one base away.

General study findings and limits: Only blood samples were collected, and tissue repertoires likely differ.

Naive CD4+ cells were CD45RA-selected; the remaining cells were memory. Looked up from germline, CDR1 is SGHRS and CDR2 is YFSETQ. V was clipped by 0 bases and J by 6 bases; unmatched bases: 6. The CDR3 length is 16 residues. The clonotype comes from a man aged 25 to 40 in good health. The sequenced material came from memory CD4+ T cells sorted from blood. Subset: CD45RA-negative fraction. The chain couples TRBV5-1 to TRBJ2-2, with 9 bases identical to TRBD2. In DNA, the CDR3 is TGCGCCAGCAGCTTGGGGGCTAGCGGGGTCTCCGGGGAGCTGTTTTTT. It specifies CASSLGASGVSGELFF.